These 22 T cell receptor beta chains came from one sample sequenced in a study of blood T cell repertoires in COVID-19. Profiled with immunoSEQ multiplex PCR; TCRdb holds only in-frame clones, not every one. The sample has tens of thousands of clones, roughly 80% seen once; the top ten hold about 28%. Specimen: peripheral blood. The receptors derive from a man between 65 and 85 years old with acute or convalescent COVID-19.

The CDR3 protein is CASGLEENQPQHF. CDR3 DNA sequence: TGTGCTAGTGGTTTGGAAGAGAATCAGCCCCAGCATTTT. The J gene is TRBJ1-5, the V gene TRBV12-5; D unresolved. The CDR3 spans 13 residues. Per germline, CDR1 LGHNT and CDR2 FRNRAP. With 1 base removed from V and 4 bases from J, the gap between germline ends came to 5 bases. Full variable domain (remainder filled in from reference TRBV12-5 and TRBJ1-5): DARVTQTPRHKVTEMGQEVTMRCQPILGHNTVFWYRQTMMQGLELLAYFRNRAPLDDSGMPKDRFSAEMPDATLATLKIQPSEPRDSAVYFCASGLEENQPQHFGDGTRLSIL.

This clone was found a few times. V and J are TRBV4-3 and TRBJ2-5; 7 nucleotides line up with TRBD1. Germline CDR1 and CDR2: LGHNA and YSLEER. CDR3 size: 15 residues. Trimming at V came to 4 bases and at J to 4 bases, leaving 9 bases not matched to a gene. The CDR3 here is CASSPYRGSGETQYF. The CDR3 nucleotides read TGCGCCAGCAGCCCATACAGGGGCTCCGGAGAGACCCAGTACTTC.

This CDR3 reads CASSIRDRDTGELFF. CDR3 sequence (DNA): TGTGCCAGCTCAATCCGGGACAGGGACACCGGGGAGCTGTTTTTT. V usage is TRBV18 and J usage is TRBJ2-2, with 9 nucleotides matching TRBD1. CDR1 is KGHSH, CDR2 LQKENI, per germline. Trimming removed 5 bases from V and 3 bases from J; junction bases left unmatched: 4. This CDR3 region has 15 residues.

V is TRBV4-3 and J is TRBJ2-5; 8 nucleotides align to TRBD2. This CDR3 has 15 residues. Germline values: CDR1 LGHNA, CDR2 YSLEER. The ends lost 1 base at V and 5 bases at J; junction bases unmatched: 6. The CDR3 loop reads CASSQGGTRGETQYF. CDR3 DNA sequence: TGCGCCAGCAGCCAAGGGGGGACTAGGGGGGAGACCCAGTACTTC.

There are a few counts of this clone. The CDR3 is CASSLQIREGYTF. In DNA, the CDR3 is TGCGCCAGCAGCTTACAGATTCGGGAGGGCTACACCTTC. The rearrangement uses TRBV4-3 and TRBJ1-2; D call uncertain. Germline V gives CDR1 LGHNA, CDR2 YSLEER. The CDR3 spans 13 residues. Trimming cost V 5 bases and J 8 bases, with 15 bases left between them.

This chain connects TRBV11-3 to TRBJ2-6; possible D gene TRBD2, 6 bases. Germline CDR1 reads SGHNT; CDR2 reads YENEEA. V lost 0 bases, J lost 2 bases, and 8 bases lay in between. The length of the CDR3 is 16 residues. Here the CDR3 reads CASSLEGGTGANVLTF. CDR3 nucleotide sequence: TGTGCCAGCAGCTTAGAGGGGGGAACTGGGGCCAACGTCCTGACTTTC.

This clone showed up just a few times. The chain couples TRBV5-4 to TRBJ1-1, with 9 bases aligning to TRBD1. V lost 0 bases to trimming and J lost 6 bases; unmatched junction nucleotides: 6. There are 15 residues in the CDR3. In germline, CDR1 is SGHNT, CDR2 YYREEE (reference sequence). In DNA form, the CDR3 reads TGTGCCAGCAGCTTGGGAGGACAGGGGTTGGCTGAAGCTTTCTTT. This gives the protein CASSLGGQGLAEAFF.

This clone was seen only a few times. The chain uses TRBV5-4 and TRBJ1-1; TRBD1 agrees at 7 bases. V lost 6 bases and J lost 1; bases outside the gene matches: 6. This CDR3 has 14 amino acids. CDR1 is SGHNT, CDR2 YYREEE, per germline (reference sequence). CDR3 sequence: CASKSRGENTEAFF. In DNA form, the CDR3 reads TGTGCCAGCAAGTCCAGGGGGGAGAACACTGAAGCTTTCTTT.

The chain joins TRBV11-1 to TRBJ2-1, with 7 bases matching TRBD1. The CDR3 is 15 amino acids. V lost 1 base and J lost 5; bases outside the gene matches: 5. CDR1 is SGHAT and CDR2 is FQDESV in the germline V gene (reference sequence). The CDR3 loop is CASSLGSGGNNEQFF. The CDR3 DNA is TGTGCCAGCAGCTTAGGATCAGGGGGTAACAATGAGCAGTTCTTC.

This clone appeared once. This chain links TRBV12-2 with TRBJ1-2; the table's TRBD1 call for D was not verified on the DNA. TRBV12-2 is a pseudogene segment. The CDR3 is 15 residues long. CDR3 nucleotides: TGTGCAAGTCGGGGGGACAGGCCCGATTCGGGTGGCTACACCTTC. Translating it yields CASRGDRPDSGGYTF.

The gene calls are TRBV18 and TRBJ2-7; 8 positions agree with TRBD1. V gave up 3 bases and J gave up 5 bases; unmatched junction bases: 9. The length of the CDR3 is 15 residues. Per the germline V gene, CDR1 is KGHSH and CDR2 is LQKENI. The DNA of the CDR3 is TGTGCCAGCTCACCGCCGGGACAGGTTATGCACGAGCAGTACTTC. As protein: CASSPPGQVMHEQYF.

The genes are TRBV6-5 and TRBJ2-3; D is uncertain. V shed 7 bases and J shed 9 bases, with 11 bases lying between them. Looked up from germline, CDR1 is MNHEY and CDR2 is SVGAGI. This CDR3 spans 11 amino acids. The CDR3 region has the DNA TGTGCCAGCACCGATGTAAGCACGCAGTATTTT. It encodes CASTDVSTQYF.

The chain has TRBV18 and TRBJ2-2; the D gene is possibly TRBD2 (6 bases). Trimming removed 4 bases at V and 5 bases at J, with 11 bases between. CDR3 size: 14 residues. Germline V gene sequence: CDR1 KGHSH, CDR2 LQKENI. The CDR3 spells CASSLRRETGELFF. CDR3 in DNA: TGTGCCAGCTCACTCCGGAGGGAAACCGGGGAGCTGTTTTTT.

This chain connects TRBV7-3 to TRBJ1-3, with TRBD1 as a possible D gene (6 bases). The V gene lost 6 bases and the J gene lost 2 bases, with 11 bases spanning the gap. Germline V gives CDR1 SGHTA, CDR2 FQGTGA. The CDR3 spans 14 residues. CDR3 coding DNA: TGTGCCAGCAGTAGCACAGGGCCTGGAAACACCATATATTTT. This translates into CASSSTGPGNTIYF.

The chain joins TRBV30 to TRBJ2-7; tentatively, D is TRBD1 (6 bases). The germline gives CDR1 GTSNPN, CDR2 SVGIG (reference sequence). V was pared by 0 bases and J by 9 bases, with 24 bases between. The CDR3 runs to 16 residues. CDR3 region: CAWSVFLRAGAGAQYF. For the CDR3, the DNA is TGTGCCTGGAGTGTATTCTTGCGGGCTGGGGCAGGGGCGCAGTACTTC. Based on the CDR3 plus reference TRBV30 and TRBJ2-7, the full variable domain is SQTIHQWPATLVQPVGSPLSLECTVEGTSNPNLYWYRQAAGRGLQLLFYSVGIGQISSEVPQNLSASRPQDRQFILSSKKLLLSDSGFYLCAWSVFLRAGAGAQYFGPGTRLTVT.

V is TRBV5-1 and J is TRBJ2-7, with TRBD2 matching over 8 bases. Germline CDR1 is SGHRS and CDR2 is YFSETQ. V shed 4 bases, J shed 2 bases, and the junction held 8 bases outside the gene matches. CDR3 length equals 15 residues. The DNA of the CDR3 is TGCGCCAGCAGCACCGCGGGGGGCGAAACCTACGAGCAGTACTTC. Its protein product is CASSTAGGETYEQYF.

The chain employs TRBV5-1 and TRBJ2-7, with D possibly matching TRBD2 (5 bases). V was cut by 2 bases and J by 0 bases, with 15 bases left in between. CDR1 is SGHRS, CDR2 YFSETQ, per germline. This CDR3 is built from 16 residues. CDR3 bases: TGCGCCAGCAGCTTAGGGCGGGTGAAGAGCTCCTACGAGCAGTACTTC. Translating gives CASSLGRVKSSYEQYF. The full variable domain, its missing parts supplied by reference TRBV5-1 and TRBJ2-7, is KAGVTQTPRYLIKTRGQQVTLSCSPISGHRSVSWYQQTPGQGLQFLFEYFSETQRNKGNFPGRFSGRQFSNSRSEMNVSTLELGDSALYLCASSLGRVKSSYEQYFGPGTRLTVT.

At least ten counts were recorded for this clone. This rearrangement joins TRBV19 to TRBJ2-7; 14 bases are a match to TRBD2. This CDR3 comprises 16 residues. The J segment lost 3 bases and the V segment lost 4 bases, leaving 5 bases of the junction unmatched. The germline V gene encodes CDR1 LNHDA and CDR2 SQIVND (reference sequence). In DNA form, the CDR3 reads TGTGCCAGTAGTAACGTGGGACTAGCGGGGGTCTACGAGCAGTACTTC. Amino acid sequence: CASSNVGLAGVYEQYF.

The chain uses TRBV3-1 (or the pseudogene TRBV3-2) and TRBJ1-2; TRBD1 is a possible D gene (5 bases). V was trimmed by 0 bases and J by 6 bases, leaving 14 bases between them. The CDR3 contains 15 residues. The germline gives CDR1 LGHDT, CDR2 YNNKEL (reference sequence). For the CDR3, the DNA is TGTGCCAGCAGCCAAGATGGGGGGATAGGGAATGGCTACACCTTC. Encoded protein: CASSQDGGIGNGYTF.

The V gene is TRBV3-1 (or the pseudogene TRBV3-2), the J gene TRBJ1-2; TRBD1 agrees at 9 bases. V lost 8 bases to trimming and J lost 6 bases; unmatched junction nucleotides: 16. The CDR3 extends over 16 amino acids. Germline lookup yields CDR1 LGHDT and CDR2 YNNKEL (reference sequence). The CDR3 spells CASGLRGGTGINGYTF. The CDR3 DNA reads TGTGCCAGCGGCCTGCGAGGTGGGACAGGGATTAATGGCTACACCTTC.

The V and J genes are TRBV18 and TRBJ1-2; 7 nucleotides match TRBD1. The germline CDR1 and CDR2 sequences are KGHSH and LQKENI. This CDR3 contains 14 residues. After removal of 4 bases from V and 0 bases from J, the junction contained 2 bases not matched to a gene. The CDR3: CASSLGQANYGYTF. The DNA for the CDR3 is TGTGCCAGCTCACTTGGACAGGCTAACTATGGCTACACCTTC. Filled out from reference TRBV18 and TRBJ1-2, the complete variable domain reads NAGVMQNPRHLVRRRGQEARLRCSPMKGHSHVYWYRQLPEEGLKFMVYLQKENIIDESGMPKERFSAEFPKEGPSILRIQQVVRGDSAAYFCASSLGQANYGYTFGSGTRLTVV.

This clone was observed a few times. The rearrangement links TRBV2 to TRBJ2-7, with 11 bases lining up with TRBD2. V was clipped by 6 bases and J by 6 bases; unmatched bases: 10. Germline V gene sequence: CDR1 SNHLY, CDR2 FYNNEI. The CDR3 is made up of 15 amino acids. CDR3 in amino acids: CASRETLAGGTEQYF. The CDR3 DNA reads TGTGCCAGCAGGGAGACCCTAGCGGGAGGAACCGAGCAGTACTTC.